Presented here are 16 T cell receptor beta chains from one specimen sequenced in a study of cytomegalovirus exposure and HLA in healthy donors. PCR was performed using 60 Vbeta and 13 Jbeta primers. Method: immunoSEQ multiplex PCR; TCRdb's copy keeps in-frame clones and lacks some. The sample yields 90,000 to 150,000 clones, over 65% seen once. Sequencing input: PBMCs. Receptor source: a woman aged 50 to 60 in good health and CMV-seropositive.

V and J are TRBV5-6 and TRBJ1-1; TRBD1 aligns across 8 bases. CDR1 is SGHDT, CDR2 YYEEEE, per germline. V was pared by 2 bases and J by 1 base, with 4 bases of the junction left unmatched. This CDR3 comprises 15 residues. CDR3 nucleotide sequence: TGTGCCAGCAGCTTCAAGCAGGGGGCGAACACTGAAGCTTTCTTT. Residues: CASSFKQGANTEAFF. The whole variable domain, remainder taken from reference TRBV5-6 and TRBJ1-1, is DAGVTQSPTHLIKTRGQQVTLRCSPKSGHDTVSWYQQALGQGPQFIFQYYEEEERQRGNFPDRFSGHQFPNYSSELNVNALLLGDSALYLCASSFKQGANTEAFFGQGTRLTVV.

A few counts support this clone. The CDR3 protein is CAWSWLRRDEQYF. CDR3 bases: TGTGCCTGGAGTTGGCTCCGCAGGGACGAGCAGTACTTC. V and J are TRBV30 and TRBJ2-7; perhaps TRBD1 as D (5 bases). CDR1 and CDR2 from the germline V gene are GTSNPN and SVGIG (reference sequence). V was shortened by 2 bases and J by 5 bases, with 13 bases between the two germline ends. This CDR3 region has 13 residues. Full variable domain (outside the CDR3, taken from reference TRBV30 and TRBJ2-7): SQTIHQWPATLVQPVGSPLSLECTVEGTSNPNLYWYRQAAGRGLQLLFYSVGIGQISSEVPQNLSASRPQDRQFILSSKKLLLSDSGFYLCAWSWLRRDEQYFGPGTRLTVT.

The chain employs TRBV6-1 and TRBJ1-2, with D hard to call. V lost 6 bases to trimming and J lost 7 bases, with 15 bases between them. CDR3 length equals 13 residues. Germline-derived CDR1 and CDR2 are MNHNS and SASEGT. The CDR3 DNA sequence: TGTGCCAGCAGCGGGGAAGGGTGGAGTGGCTACACCTTC. Translated: CASSGEGWSGYTF.

The chain joins TRBV4-2 to TRBJ2-7; D may be TRBD1 (6 bases). CDR3 length: 15 residues. Germline V gene lookup returns CDR1 LGHNA and CDR2 YNFKEQ. Trimming removed 0 bases at V and 5 bases at J, with 14 bases between. CDR3 amino acids: CASSQEYRERNEQYF. DNA of the CDR3: TGTGCCAGCAGCCAAGAGTACAGGGAAAGAAACGAGCAGTACTTC.

The chain recombines TRBV5-6 with TRBJ1-4; 8 nucleotides match TRBD1. The germline CDR1 and CDR2 sequences are SGHDT and YYEEEE. With 3 bases clipped from V and 4 bases from J, the junction kept 2 bases outside the gene matches. The length of the CDR3 is 14 residues. The CDR3 sequence is CASSWGQDNEKLFF. Here the CDR3 DNA reads TGTGCCAGCAGCTGGGGACAGGATAATGAAAAACTGTTTTTT.

The count of this clone is one. CDR3 amino acids: CASSPYPLAASTGELFF. The CDR3 coding sequence is TGCGCCAGCAGCCCCTACCCCCTAGCGGCAAGCACCGGGGAGCTGTTTTTT. V gene TRBV4-3 combines with J gene TRBJ2-2, with 7 bases lining up with TRBD2. This CDR3 spans 17 amino acids. Germline CDR1 LGHNA, CDR2 YSLEER. J was trimmed by 4 bases and V by 4 bases; bases with no gene match: 12.

This clone has just a few counts. The chain couples TRBV5-1 to TRBJ2-5, with 8 positions matching TRBD1. CDR3 length: 13 amino acids. J gave up 5 bases and V 4 bases, and 4 bases lay outside the gene matches. Germline V gene sequence: CDR1 SGHRS, CDR2 YFSETQ. The CDR3 protein is CASSLTGEETQYF. CDR3 in DNA: TGCGCCAGCAGCCTGACAGGGGAGGAGACCCAGTACTTC.

This clone appeared a few times. The rearrangement uses TRBV5-1 and TRBJ1-2; 7 nucleotides line up with TRBD1. The CDR3 runs to 15 residues. With 5 bases clipped from V and 5 bases from J, the junction kept 12 bases outside the gene matches. Germline CDR1 reads SGHRS; CDR2 reads YFSETQ. The CDR3 region is CASSPGDSPLYGYTF. The CDR3 nucleotides read TGCGCCAGCAGTCCCGGGGACAGTCCTTTATATGGCTACACCTTC.

The rearrangement uses TRBV10-1 and TRBJ2-2; D might be TRBD2 (5 bases). CDR1 is WNHNN, CDR2 SYGVQD, per germline (reference sequence). Trimming stripped 0 bases from V and 1 base from J, with 9 bases between. The CDR3 covers 16 residues. The CDR3 sequence: CASSESRAENTGELFF. CDR3 sequence (DNA): TGCGCCAGCAGTGAGTCGAGGGCAGAGAACACCGGGGAGCTGTTTTTT.

The chain recombines TRBV5-1 with TRBJ1-5, with D possibly being TRBD1 (6 bases). Trimming stripped 4 bases from V and 5 bases from J, with 16 bases between. This CDR3 has 15 amino acids. Germline V gives CDR1 SGHRS, CDR2 YFSETQ. CDR3 nucleotides: TGCGCCAGCAGCCCGTCCGGGACAAGGGATCAGCCCCAGCATTTT. This encodes CASSPSGTRDQPQHF.

This chain joins TRBV4-2 and TRBJ2-7; D gene uncertain. The CDR3 contains 15 residues. The V gene lost 0 bases and the J gene lost 6 bases, with 15 bases spanning the gap. Germline V gives CDR1 LGHNA, CDR2 YNFKEQ. The CDR3 DNA sequence: TGTGCCAGCAGCCAAGATGGCTCAATCCGTACCGAGCAGTACTTC. This sequence encodes CASSQDGSIRTEQYF.

The rearrangement joins TRBV7-2 to TRBJ1-4; a possible D gene is TRBD1 (5 bases). The CDR3 runs 14 residues. Germline V CDR1 and CDR2: SGHTA, FQGNSA. V gave up 7 bases and J gave up 7 bases, with 16 bases separating them. For the CDR3, the DNA is TGTGCCAGCAAGGAGGGGCAAGGTGGTGAAAAACTGTTTTTT. Protein sequence: CASKEGQGGEKLFF.

The J gene is TRBJ2-3, the V gene TRBV5-4; 9 positions agree with TRBD2. The CDR3 extends over 14 amino acids. V gave up 4 bases and J gave up 7 bases; unmatched junction bases: 7. Germline V gene data show CDR1 as SGHNT and CDR2 as YYREEE (reference sequence). The CDR3 loop is CASSRGLAEYTQYF. CDR3 nucleotide sequence: TGTGCCAGCAGCCGGGGACTAGCCGAATATACGCAGTATTTT.

V usage is TRBV4-1 and J usage is TRBJ1-1; 7 nucleotides line up with TRBD1. The V and J ends lost 3 bases and 6 bases, in that order; junction bases with no gene match: 10. The CDR3 covers 15 residues. Per the germline V gene, CDR1 is MGHRA and CDR2 is YSYEKL. CDR3 DNA: TGCGCCAGCAGCCAGTACTCAGGGGGAGGTTCTGAAGCTTTCTTT. Residues: CASSQYSGGGSEAFF.

This rearrangement joins TRBV5-4 to TRBJ2-2; a weak D match, TRBD1 (5 bases). The V gene's germline CDR1 is SGHNT and CDR2 YYREEE (reference sequence). The V gene lost 0 bases and the J gene lost 7 bases, with 10 bases spanning the gap. The length of the CDR3 is 14 residues. This CDR3 reads CASSLAQGNGELFF. The CDR3 DNA follows: TGTGCCAGCAGCTTGGCTCAGGGTAACGGGGAGCTGTTTTTT.

The V gene is TRBV5-4, the J gene TRBJ1-5, with 7 bases lining up with TRBD1. The germline V gene has CDR1 SGHNT and CDR2 YYREEE (reference sequence). V lost 0 bases, J lost 9 bases, and 9 bases stayed unmatched. The CDR3 runs to 15 residues. The CDR3 here is CASSLEGGTVGPQHF. The CDR3 DNA sequence: TGTGCCAGCAGCTTGGAAGGGGGCACCGTGGGGCCCCAGCATTTT.